Included here is one T cell receptor beta chain sequence, with context. This entry is derived from a study of T cell responses to AZD1222 COVID-19 vaccine. Overall study context: Pooling of second doses given at about 4 or about 12 weeks was done.

Sequencing was performed with immunoSEQ multiplex PCR; in TCRdb, only in-frame clones are kept and a portion is missing. Found here are fewer than 110,000 clones, roughly 87% of them singletons; the top ten hold 3.5% to 4.5%. Germline CDR1 and CDR2: MNHEY and SVGAGI. The CDR3 runs to 13 residues. After removal of 5 bases from V and 3 bases from J, the junction contained 2 bases not matched to a gene. Source: peripheral blood, taken on day 0 of AZD1222 vaccination. This receptor was identified in an adult in good health. The chain links TRBV6-5 to TRBJ1-2; 8 positions match TRBD1. The chain's CDR3 is CASSQGADYGYTF. CDR3 sequence (DNA): TGTGCCAGCAGTCAGGGGGCAGACTATGGCTACACCTTC.